Shown below are 21 T cell receptor beta chains from a single sample sequenced in a study of blood T cell repertoires in COVID-19 (dated by TCRdb to about 2020). The receptor library was made with the immunoSEQ multiplex PCR assay. The table comes from immuneACCESS by way of TCRdb, which keeps in-frame sequences with V and J called. Part of the clones is missing from these tables; in studies checked, under half for an unresolved V gene and the rest for unknown reasons. The sample yields about 29,000 clones; about 80% were counted once. The ten largest clonotypes hold roughly half of the sample. Sequencing was carried out using peripheral blood. The receptors were sampled from a woman aged 70-85 years with acute or convalescent COVID-19.

In this sample, this clone turned up a few times. V is TRBV7-9 and J is TRBJ2-5, with 9 bases that match TRBD2. The CDR3 runs to 16 residues. Germline V gives CDR1 SEHNR, CDR2 FQNEAQ (reference sequence). The ends lost 4 bases at V and 1 base at J; junction bases unmatched: 7. The CDR3 sequence is CASSSPSGTSQETQYF. As DNA, the CDR3 is TGTGCCAGCAGCTCACCTAGCGGGACAAGCCAAGAGACCCAGTACTTC.

The V gene is TRBV4-1, the J gene TRBJ2-5, with TRBD2 matching 7 bases. This CDR3 spans 15 amino acids. Germline CDR1 and CDR2: MGHRA and YSYEKL. V shed 4 bases and J 5 bases; nucleotides not matched to a gene: 10. The CDR3 region is CASSPKGYGRETQYF. The CDR3 coding sequence is TGCGCCAGCAGCCCTAAGGGATACGGGAGGGAGACCCAGTACTTC.

J is TRBJ2-7 and V is TRBV6-2 or TRBV6-3; 10 positions agree with TRBD2. Unmatched junction bases numbered 17, after V lost 6 bases and J lost 3 bases. The CDR3 is made up of 18 amino acids. CDR1 is MNHEY and CDR2 is SVGEGT in the germline V gene. CDR3: CASSPTFARAGGLYEQYF. CDR3 nucleotide sequence: TGTGCCAGCAGCCCCACCTTTGCCCGAGCGGGGGGGCTCTACGAGCAGTACTTC.

J is TRBJ2-6 and V is TRBV30, with TRBD1 matching over 9 bases. The germline gives CDR1 GTSNPN, CDR2 SVGIG (reference sequence). Germline trimming cut 2 bases from V and 0 bases from J; bases unmatched to any gene: 5. This CDR3 is 17 amino acids long. CDR3 in amino acids: CAWSTGGLSSGANVLTF. The CDR3 DNA follows: TGTGCCTGGAGTACAGGGGGCTTAAGCTCTGGGGCCAACGTCCTGACTTTC.

The CDR3, as DNA: TGTGCCAGCAGCGGACAGTCAAGTGTCGCCCCGGCCTCTGGGGCCAACGTCCTGACTTTC. Its protein is CASSGQSSVAPASGANVLTF. The gene calls are TRBV6-6 and TRBJ2-6; TRBD1 is a possible D gene (6 bases). CDR1 and CDR2 (germline): MNHNY, SVGAGI (reference sequence). V was clipped by 6 bases and J by 0 bases, with 24 bases between them. The CDR3 loop spans 20 amino acids.

The CDR3 region has the DNA TGTGCCAGCAGCCAGCGGGAGCTCCGAAACACCATATATTTT. Protein sequence: CASSQRELRNTIYF. The chain employs TRBV3-1 (or the pseudogene TRBV3-2) and TRBJ1-3; D is uncertain. Germline CDR1 and CDR2: LGHDT and YNNKEL (reference sequence). There are 14 residues in the CDR3. Trimming stripped 3 bases from V and 5 bases from J, with 11 bases between.

CDR3 bases: TGTGCCAGCAGTACCAGTCGTTACAATGAGCAGTTCTTC. Translating gives CASSTSRYNEQFF. The chain carries TRBV9 and TRBJ2-1; no clear D. The V end lost 5 bases, the J end lost 4 bases, and 10 bases lay between the germline ends. Germline CDR1 reads SGDLS; CDR2 reads YYNGEE. This CDR3 spans 13 amino acids.

The J gene is TRBJ2-1, the V gene TRBV28, with 7 bases matching TRBD1. CDR1 and CDR2 (germline): MDHEN, SYDVKM. V dropped 6 bases and J dropped 2; count of bases not matched to a gene: 19. The CDR3 runs 19 residues. The CDR3 nucleotides read TGTGCCAGCAGACGACTCCGGGACGGGCAAGGGGGCACCTACAATGAGCAGTTCTTC. This translates into CASRRLRDGQGGTYNEQFF.

The CDR3 DNA is TGCGCCAGCAGCTTGGCCGGTGGTGTAGATTCACCCCTCCACTTT. Residues: CASSLAGGVDSPLHF. This sequence joins TRBV5-1 and TRBJ1-6; D is undetermined. The CDR3 has 15 residues. The germline V and J ends were trimmed by 0 bases and 8 bases, with 12 bases remaining between them. Germline values: CDR1 SGHRS, CDR2 YFSETQ.

The V gene is TRBV14, the J gene TRBJ2-5; D ambiguous. The CDR3 contains 12 residues. Germline CDR1 SGHDN, CDR2 FVKESK. V was pared by 0 bases and J by 5 bases, with 4 bases between. The CDR3 loop reads CASSQDAETQYF. CDR3 DNA sequence: TGTGCCAGCAGCCAAGATGCGGAGACCCAGTACTTC.

The chain combines TRBV6-4 with TRBJ2-3, with 9 bases lining up with TRBD2. CDR1 MRHNA and CDR2 SNTAGT come from the germline V gene. The length of the CDR3 is 16 residues. V lost 2 bases to trimming and J lost 7 bases; unmatched junction nucleotides: 10. The CDR3 nucleotides are TGTGCCAGCAGTGACCCGGGTAGCGGGGGCCCAAATACGCAGTATTTT. Translated: CASSDPGSGGPNTQYF.

The chain is built from TRBV9 and TRBJ2-2; the match to TRBD2 covers 10 bases. V dropped 5 bases and J dropped 4; count of bases not matched to a gene: 14. Looked up from germline, CDR1 is SGDLS and CDR2 is YYNGEE. This CDR3 is built from 18 residues. The CDR3 reads CASRGREREGTTTGELFF. The CDR3 DNA is TGTGCCAGCAGGGGCCGGGAGCGGGAGGGCACGACCACCGGGGAGCTGTTTTTT.

The chain combines TRBV19 with TRBJ2-7; D not certain. V was trimmed by 5 bases and J by 2 bases, leaving 19 bases between them. Germline values: CDR1 LNHDA, CDR2 SQIVND (reference sequence). This CDR3 spans 16 amino acids. The DNA for the CDR3 is TGTGCCAGTAGTGCTCGACACCCCAGCTTCACCTACGAGCAGTACTTC. Protein product: CASSARHPSFTYEQYF.

This clone turned up a few times. The chain carries TRBV7-9 and TRBJ1-2, with D possibly TRBD1 on 6 matching bases. Germline-derived CDR1 and CDR2 are SEHNR and FQNEAQ (reference sequence). The V and J ends lost 2 bases and 4 bases respectively, with 14 bases between them. The CDR3 has 15 residues. The CDR3 spells CASSLRGLQGYGYTF. CDR3 DNA: TGTGCCAGCAGCTTACGAGGATTACAGGGCTATGGCTACACCTTC.

DNA of the CDR3: TGTGCCAGCGAGGGGGCGAGGTCCTACGAGCAGTACTTC. Protein product: CASEGARSYEQYF. The chain employs TRBV7-6 and TRBJ2-7, with 7 nucleotides matching TRBD1. Losses at the gene ends were 8 bases for V and 1 base for J; bases not matched to a gene: 5. Germline CDR1 reads SGHVS; CDR2 reads FNYEAQ. The CDR3 has 13 amino acids.

DNA for the CDR3: TGTGCCAGCAGTGCCTTGTCGGGAGGACAGCAGGGGGAGACCCAGTACTTC. Amino acid sequence: CASSALSGGQQGETQYF. This chain connects TRBV25-1 to TRBJ2-5, with D perhaps matching TRBD2 (7 bases). Trimming left V 4 bases short and J 5 bases short, with 23 bases between. From germline, CDR1 is MGHDK and CDR2 SYGVNS. The CDR3 covers 17 residues. The variable domain in full, with the rest retrieved from reference TRBV25-1 and TRBJ2-5, is EADIYQTPRYLVIGTGKKITLECSQTMGHDKMYWYQQDPGMELHLIHYSYGVNSTEKGDLSSESTVSRIRTEHFPLTLESARPSHTSQYLCASSALSGGQQGETQYFGPGTRLLVL.

This chain links TRBV7-2 with TRBJ2-1, with 13 bases aligning to TRBD2. The ends lost 5 bases at V and 4 bases at J; junction bases unmatched: 5. The germline V gene encodes CDR1 SGHTA and CDR2 FQGNSA. This CDR3 region has 16 residues. CDR3 in DNA: TGTGCCAGCAGCAGTTGGACTAGCGGGGGATACAATGAGCAGTTCTTC. Translated: CASSSWTSGGYNEQFF.

The rearrangement uses TRBV28 and TRBJ1-5; D call uncertain. The CDR3 has 13 residues. The V gene lost 3 bases and the J gene lost 4 bases, with 7 bases spanning the gap. CDR1 and CDR2 (germline): MDHEN, SYDVKM. This CDR3 is CASSFVDNQPQHF. In DNA, the CDR3 is TGTGCCAGCAGTTTTGTAGATAATCAGCCCCAGCATTTT.

J is TRBJ1-2 and V is TRBV2; TRBD1 agrees at 10 bases. V was pared by 3 bases and J by 5 bases, with 6 bases of the junction left unmatched. The CDR3 extends over 15 amino acids. Germline V gives CDR1 SNHLY, CDR2 FYNNEI. CDR3 nucleotide sequence: TGTGCCAGCAGTGATCGGACAGGGGGAGGGTATGGCTACACCTTC. Residues: CASSDRTGGGYGYTF.

As DNA, the CDR3 is TGCAGCGTTGACGGAGACAGGGGGCACCCAGATACGCAGTATTTT. Encoded protein: CSVDGDRGHPDTQYF. The chain links TRBV29-1 to TRBJ2-3, with 10 bases lining up with TRBD1. CDR3 length: 15 amino acids. Looked up from germline, CDR1 is SQVTM and CDR2 is ANQGSEA. Trimming took 3 bases from V and 4 from J; bases not matched to a gene: 7.

This sequence joins TRBV6-2 or TRBV6-3 and TRBJ1-2; D is uncertain. Looked up from germline, CDR1 is MNHEY and CDR2 is SVGEGT. Trimming stripped 5 bases from V and 2 bases from J, with 6 bases between. The CDR3 length is 12 residues. CDR3 sequence: CASSARNYGYTF. The CDR3 region has the DNA TGTGCCAGCAGTGCCAGGAACTATGGCTACACCTTC.